A single sample gave rise to the 22 T cell receptor beta chains below, sequenced in a study of graft-versus-host responses after intestinal transplantation. TCRdb's copy holds only in-frame clones and misses some; the assay was immunoSEQ multiplex PCR. The table records around 110,000 clones, 87% of them present only once. These TCRs are of unknown antigen specificity. Sequenced material: unstimulated CD4+ T cells sorted from spleen or lymph node cells, taken before transplant. The receptors were gathered from a human donor who was the organ donor for an intestinal transplant.

The DNA of the CDR3 is TGTGCCAGCAGCTTGACAGGGATAGGTAATTCACCCCTCCACTTT. Translating it yields CASSLTGIGNSPLHF. The chain links TRBV5-6 to TRBJ1-6, with D perhaps matching TRBD1 (6 bases). Germline V CDR1 and CDR2: SGHDT, YYEEEE. Trimming shortened V by 1 base and J by 6 bases, and 11 bases separated the two germline ends. CDR3 length: 15 amino acids. Looking up the rest from reference TRBV5-6 and TRBJ1-6 gives the full variable domain: DAGVTQSPTHLIKTRGQQVTLRCSPKSGHDTVSWYQQALGQGPQFIFQYYEEEERQRGNFPDRFSGHQFPNYSSELNVNALLLGDSALYLCASSLTGIGNSPLHFGNGTRLTVT.

This clone was counted a single time. V gene TRBV7-7 combines with J gene TRBJ2-1, with 10 bases aligning to TRBD1. The trim removed 5 bases at V and 10 bases at J, leaving 8 bases unmatched. Germline V gene lookup returns CDR1 SSHAT and CDR2 FNYEAQ (reference sequence). The CDR3 totals 14 residues. The CDR3 nucleotides are TGTGCCAGCAGCCTTAGACAGGGGGCGAAGGAGCAGTTCTTC. Its protein is CASSLRQGAKEQFF.

The CDR3 is CASGQGPFPGQYF. The CDR3 DNA reads TGTGCCAGCGGACAGGGACCCTTTCCGGGGCAGTACTTC. This chain links TRBV28 with TRBJ2-7; 8 bases match TRBD1. V trimming: 8 bases; J trimming: 9 bases; junction bases outside the gene matches: 12. CDR3 size: 13 residues. Germline CDR1 and CDR2: MDHEN and SYDVKM.

This chain joins TRBV7-2 and TRBJ1-2, with TRBD1 matching over 10 bases. The length of the CDR3 is 14 residues. Germline lookup yields CDR1 SGHTA and CDR2 FQGNSA. V was pared by 5 bases and J by 7 bases, with 7 bases of the junction left unmatched. CDR3 in amino acids: CASSPGTGVGGYTF. In DNA, the CDR3 is TGTGCCAGCAGCCCAGGGACAGGGGTCGGTGGCTACACCTTC.

This chain links TRBV25-1 with TRBJ2-3; D call uncertain. V was clipped by 4 bases and J by 2 bases, with 13 bases between them. The CDR3 loop spans 15 amino acids. CDR1 and CDR2 from the germline V gene are MGHDK and SYGVNS. The CDR3 DNA is TGTGCCAGCAGTGGAGCTCCGATTGTCACAGATACGCAGTATTTT. It yields the protein CASSGAPIVTDTQYF.

V usage is TRBV25-1 and J usage is TRBJ1-3; D call uncertain. Germline V gene lookup returns CDR1 MGHDK and CDR2 SYGVNS. The CDR3 length is 15 residues. Trimming pared 9 bases from V and 1 base from J, leaving 16 bases between. The CDR3 bases are TGTGCCAGTGGGAGGTCGGTCGCGTCTGGAAACACCATATATTTT. Translated: CASGRSVASGNTIYF.

The rearrangement joins TRBV18 to TRBJ2-1, with TRBD2 matching over 9 bases. Germline V lookup: CDR1 KGHSH, CDR2 LQKENI. The CDR3 extends over 16 amino acids. V dropped 1 base and J dropped 9; count of bases not matched to a gene: 10. The CDR3 sequence: CASSPQPGTSSGEQFF. Here the CDR3 DNA reads TGTGCCAGCTCACCACAACCCGGGACTAGCTCCGGTGAGCAGTTCTTC.

The CDR3 sequence is CASSLAVWVGELFF. DNA for the CDR3: TGTGCCAGCAGCTTAGCTGTTTGGGTCGGGGAGCTGTTTTTT. The chain recombines TRBV7-9 with TRBJ2-2, with D unresolved. Between the trimmed V and J ends, which lost 0 bases and 7 bases, there was a span of 9 bases. Germline lookup yields CDR1 SEHNR and CDR2 FQNEAQ (reference sequence). The CDR3 runs 14 residues.

V usage is TRBV5-1 and J usage is TRBJ2-3, with TRBD2 matching over 9 bases. Per germline, CDR1 SGHRS and CDR2 YFSETQ. J was trimmed by 0 bases and V by 4 bases; bases with no gene match: 12. This CDR3 has 18 residues. CDR3 protein: CASSLGSSGRPSTDTQYF. As DNA, the CDR3 is TGCGCCAGCAGCCTAGGATCGAGCGGGAGGCCTAGCACAGATACGCAGTATTTT. The full variable domain, in which reference TRBV5-1 and TRBJ2-3 provide the parts outside the CDR3, is KAGVTQTPRYLIKTRGQQVTLSCSPISGHRSVSWYQQTPGQGLQFLFEYFSETQRNKGNFPGRFSGRQFSNSRSEMNVSTLELGDSALYLCASSLGSSGRPSTDTQYFGPGTRLTVL.

The gene calls are TRBV25-1 and TRBJ1-2; 7 bases agree with TRBD1. The germline V gene has CDR1 MGHDK and CDR2 SYGVNS. The CDR3 spans 17 residues. The ends lost 4 bases at V and 4 bases at J; junction bases unmatched: 15. The DNA for the CDR3 is TGTGCCAGCAGTGGGGGGTTAGGCACAGGGGCGGCCTATGGCTACACCTTC. Protein: CASSGGLGTGAAYGYTF.

This rearrangement joins TRBV4-1 to TRBJ2-1; TRBD2 aligns across 12 bases. The J segment lost 6 bases and the V segment lost 4 bases, leaving 7 bases of the junction unmatched. The CDR3 is 16 amino acids. The germline V gene encodes CDR1 MGHRA and CDR2 YSYEKL. The CDR3 protein is CASSPYGLAGTNEQFF. CDR3 coding DNA: TGCGCCAGCAGCCCCTACGGACTAGCGGGGACCAATGAGCAGTTCTTC.

The V and J genes are TRBV10-3 and TRBJ1-1, with D possibly TRBD1 on 5 matching bases. The length of the CDR3 is 15 residues. Deletions cut 2 bases from V and 1 base from J, with 11 bases between. Germline CDR1 and CDR2: ENHRY and SYGVKD. CDR3 bases: TGTGCCATCAGTGAGACGGGGGGTCCGAACACTGAAGCTTTCTTT. Amino acid sequence: CAISETGGPNTEAFF.

The chain carries TRBV19 and TRBJ1-3; a weak D match, TRBD1 (6 bases). Germline V gene data show CDR1 as LNHDA and CDR2 as SQIVND (reference sequence). This CDR3 is built from 14 residues. Trimming removed 3 bases at V and 0 bases at J, with 6 bases between. The CDR3 coding sequence is TGTGCCAGTAGTATGGACAGCTCTGGAAACACCATATATTTT. Amino acids: CASSMDSSGNTIYF.

The CDR3 loop is CASSSTYAGYEQYF. For the CDR3, the DNA is TGTGCCAGCAGCTCCACCTATGCGGGCTACGAGCAGTACTTC. The rearrangement joins TRBV9 to TRBJ2-7; tentatively, D is TRBD2 (5 bases). V gave up 4 bases and J gave up 3 bases, with 14 bases separating them. The germline V gene has CDR1 SGDLS and CDR2 YYNGEE. The CDR3 totals 14 residues. Supplemented by reference TRBV9 and TRBJ2-7, the full variable domain reads DSGVTQTPKHLITATGQRVTLRCSPRSGDLSVYWYQQSLDQGLQFLIQYYNGEERAKGNILERFSAQQFPDLHSELNLSSLELGDSALYFCASSSTYAGYEQYFGPGTRLTVT.

This chain's CDR3 is CASSYSGIGMNTEAFF. The CDR3 DNA is TGTGCCAGCAGTTACTCCGGAATCGGCATGAACACTGAAGCTTTCTTT. The chain has TRBV6-5 and TRBJ1-1; no clear D gene. Trimming removed 0 bases at V and 0 bases at J, with 11 bases between. This CDR3 region has 16 residues. Germline lookup yields CDR1 MNHEY and CDR2 SVGAGI.

The gene calls are TRBV7-9 and TRBJ1-1; 9 nucleotides match TRBD1. This CDR3 comprises 12 residues. Losses at the gene ends were 7 bases for V and 8 bases for J; bases not matched to a gene: 5. Looked up from germline, CDR1 is SEHNR and CDR2 is FQNEAQ (reference sequence). CDR3 nucleotide sequence: TGTGCCAGCACCCGACAGGGGGGAGAAGCTTTCTTT. It yields the protein CASTRQGGEAFF.

The chain employs TRBV6-1 and TRBJ1-3, with a tentative D call TRBD1 (5 bases). V was pared by 6 bases and J by 6 bases, with 12 bases between. Per the germline V gene, CDR1 is MNHNS and CDR2 is SASEGT. The CDR3 runs 13 residues. The CDR3 coding sequence is TGTGCCAGCAGCCTTGAGGGGTTAAACACCATATATTTT. This translates into CASSLEGLNTIYF.

The J gene is TRBJ1-1, the V gene TRBV6-1; D is ambiguous. This CDR3 spans 14 amino acids. V was cut by 6 bases and J by 0 bases, with 11 bases left in between. The germline CDR1 and CDR2 sequences are MNHNS and SASEGT. The CDR3 spells CASRGELMNTEAFF. The CDR3 nucleotides read TGTGCCAGCAGGGGAGAGCTCATGAACACTGAAGCTTTCTTT.

The chain employs TRBV9 and TRBJ2-2; D is unresolved. This CDR3 has 12 residues. CDR1 and CDR2 (germline): SGDLS, YYNGEE. V was pared by 3 bases and J by 7 bases, with 7 bases between. The CDR3 sequence is CASSGIYGELFF. The CDR3 nucleotides read TGTGCCAGCAGCGGGATCTACGGGGAGCTGTTTTTT.

The rearrangement uses TRBV4-2 and TRBJ1-2; TRBD1 might be the D (6 bases). Trimming cost V 0 bases and J 8 bases, with 16 bases left between them. This CDR3 spans 15 amino acids. The germline V gene encodes CDR1 LGHNA and CDR2 YNFKEQ. CDR3 residues: CASSQDPAGVGGYTF. In DNA, the CDR3 is TGTGCCAGCAGCCAAGATCCGGCAGGGGTGGGGGGCTACACCTTC.

The chain is built from TRBV9 and TRBJ2-5, with TRBD2 identical over 11 bases. CDR1 is SGDLS, CDR2 YYNGEE, per germline. The CDR3 has 17 amino acids. V dropped 0 bases and J dropped 2; count of bases not matched to a gene: 6. The CDR3 bases are TGTGCCAGCAGCGTAGCAGGCGCTAGCGGGGGGCAAGAGACCCAGTACTTC. Translating it yields CASSVAGASGGQETQYF.

This clone was observed a single time. The rearrangement links TRBV7-6 to TRBJ1-3; 9 bases are shared with TRBD1. With V trimmed by 5 bases and J by 0 bases, 5 bases remained unmatched. The germline V gene has CDR1 SGHVS and CDR2 FNYEAQ. CDR3 length: 16 residues. The CDR3, as DNA: TGTGCCAGCAGCGCTACAGGGGGCTCCTCTGGAAACACCATATATTTT. Its translation is CASSATGGSSGNTIYF.